The rows below give T cell receptor beta chains drawn from one sample of a study of molecular identifiers for immune sequencing clone quantification. Each CDR3 protein gets one entry after TCRdb re-called the PCR reads with MiXCR. The table records around 300,000 distinct CDR3 sequences, 24% of them present only once. The source material was naive CD8+ T cells from blood, with Jurkat cell RNA spiked in. All receptors come from a human donor in good health. Some libraries in this study had Jurkat cell RNA spiked in. CDR3s include the opening cysteine and the closing phenylalanine or tryptophan. The D gene is left open where the match is weak. Rows give clone size only sometimes, using once, few, many, or a class for an expanded clone.

D | J | size | V | DNA | CDR3
TRBD2 | TRBJ2-3 | few | TRBV9 | TGTGCCAGCAGCGCCCCGGGACTAGCGATAAGCACAGATACGCAGTATTTT | CASSAPGLAISTDTQYF
NA | TRBJ2-2 | NA | TRBV3-1 | TGTGCCAGCAGCCAAGATTCAGGGCTCTCGAACACCGGGGAGCTGTTTTTT | CASSQDSGLSNTGELFF
TRBD2 | TRBJ2-3 | many | TRBV7-2 | TGTGCCAGCAGCTTATATATTAGCGGGAGCACAGATACGCAGTATTTT | CASSLYISGSTDTQYF
NA | TRBJ1-1 | NA | TRBV4-1 | TGCGCCAGCAGCCCTGAACCAGGATGGAACACTGAAGCTTTCTTT | CASSPEPGWNTEAFF
TRBD2 | TRBJ2-3 | few | TRBV19 | TGTGCCAGTACTACTAGCGGGGGCGGCACAGATACGCAGTATTTT | CASTTSGGGTDTQYF
TRBD2 | TRBJ2-1 | NA | TRBV9 | TGTGCCAGCAGCGGAGGGGGACTAGATAGGGATGAGCAGTTCTTC | CASSGGGLDRDEQFF
NA | TRBJ2-2 | NA | TRBV7-3 | TGTGCCAGCAGCCCGGCGGTCCCCACCGGGGAGCTGTTTTTT | CASSPAVPTGELFF
TRBD1 | TRBJ1-4 | NA | TRBV12-3/TRBV12-4 | TGTGCCAGCAGTCGGACAGGGGCGTATGAAAAACTGTTTTTT | CASSRTGAYEKLFF
NA | TRBJ2-3 | NA | TRBV18 | TGTGCCAGCTCACCAGGACAGAGGTTCACAGATACGCAGTATTTT | CASSPGQRFTDTQYF
NA | TRBJ2-2 | NA | TRBV9 | TGTGCCAGCAGCGTAGAGACCGGGGAGCTGTTTTTT | CASSVETGELFF
NA | TRBJ2-7 | NA | TRBV6-5 | TGTGCCAGCAGTTACCCTCGGGTTTCCTACGAGCAGTACTTC | CASSYPRVSYEQYF
NA | TRBJ2-3 | many | TRBV9 | TGTGCCAGCAGCGTAGCGGATACGCAGTATTTT | CASSVADTQYF
NA | TRBJ2-3 | many | TRBV20-1 | TGCAGTGCTAGAGGAGAGACAGATACGCAGTATTTT | CSARGETDTQYF
TRBD1 | TRBJ1-1 | NA | TRBV27 | TGTGCCAGCAGCCAACTTAAGGGACAGCGACAGAACACTGAAGCTTTCTTT | CASSQLKGQRQNTEAFF
NA | TRBJ1-6 | NA | TRBV7-2 | TGTGCCAGCAGCTGGGGCGGTTCACCCCTCCCCTTT | CASSWGGSPLPF
NA | TRBJ2-2 | few | TRBV3-1 | TGTGCCAGCAGAACAATGAACACCGGGGAGCTGTTTTTT | CASRTMNTGELFF
NA | TRBJ1-3 | NA | TRBV13 | TGTGCCAGCAGCTCTTTCGGTGGAAACACCATATATTTT | CASSSFGGNTIYF
NA | TRBJ1-5 | NA | TRBV11-3 | TGTGCCAGCAGCCGAATTGGGGAGAGCAATCAGCCCCAGCATTTT | CASSRIGESNQPQHF
TRBD2 | TRBJ2-1 | many | TRBV30 | TGTGCCTGGGTACTGGCGGGAGGGCCTAATGAGCAGTTCTTC | CAWVLAGGPNEQFF
NA | TRBJ2-5 | few | TRBV2 | TGTGCCAGCAGTGAACTCCAGACCCGGTACTTC | CASSELQTRYF
NA | TRBJ2-7 | NA | TRBV5-6 | TGTGCCAGCAGCTTGGGACGGAAGTTCTCCTACGAGCAGTACTTC | CASSLGRKFSYEQYF
TRBD2 | TRBJ2-7 | many | TRBV4-1 | TGCGCCAGCAGCCAAGGTATTGCGGGGGGGATCGAGCAGTACTTC | CASSQGIAGGIEQYF
TRBD1 | TRBJ2-7 | NA | TRBV28 | TGTGCCAGCAGTTTAAGGGGGCTCACCTCCTACGAGCAGTACTTC | CASSLRGLTSYEQYF
NA | TRBJ1-2 | many | TRBV2 | TGTGCCAGCGCCTCCACCGGGACAAGCTACTATGGCTACACCTTC | CASASTGTSYYGYTF
NA | TRBJ2-7 | NA | TRBV14 | TGTGCCGGCAGCCATGTCATCTCCTACGAGCAGTACTTC | CAGSHVISYEQYF
NA | TRBJ2-5 | few | TRBV7-7 | TGTGCTAGCAGCCGAACCGCCTCAGAGACCCAGTACTTC | CASSRTASETQYF
NA | TRBJ2-7 | few | TRBV20-1 | TGCAGTGCTAGAGAGGGAACCTCCTACGAGCAGTACTTC | CSAREGTSYEQYF
NA | TRBJ1-2 | NA | TRBV20-1 | TGCAGTGCTCCGCATCCTTCGATCTATGGCTACACCTTC | CSAPHPSIYGYTF